This T cell receptor beta chain was profiled in a study of vaccination and CD4 T cells after COVID-19 (dated by TCRdb to the early 2020s). Background on the whole study: Six males and four females were included in the convalescent cohort, with two Hispanic individuals, seven Caucasians, two Asians and one multiracial person represented. In around 10 COVID-19 convalescent patients and several infection-naive healthy vaccine recipients, researchers compared the spike-specific CD4+ TCR repertoire from before mRNA vaccination with the repertoire from after. Post-COVID blood samples from convalescent patients were collected a median of roughly 100 days after diagnosis, with a range of 35 to 161 days. At the TCR clonotype level, an earlier paper using these donors assessed memory CD4+ T cell crossreactivity between SARS-CoV-2 and common cold coronavirus spike proteins. Post-vaccine blood samples were taken a median of around 77 days after the second vaccine dose, with a range of 14 to 241 days. As controls, cultures received a CEFX viral epitope pool (the positive control), an HIV-1 Nef peptide pool (the negative control), or no peptide at all. Participants got two doses of the Pfizer-BioNTech BNT162b2 vaccine (n=8) or two doses of the Moderna mRNA-1273 vaccine (n=2). For stimulating the cultures, overlapping spike peptide pools were used, derived from SARS-CoV-2 as well as from the common cold coronaviruses HCoV-NL63, HCoV-OC43 and HCoV-229E.

A note on this clonotype: Its antigen remains undetermined. The sample holds no much larger clone one base away, and base qualities are not on file.

The research as a whole found: Among convalescent patients, a median roughly 90% of the SARS-CoV-2-reactive clones seen after vaccination appeared only after vaccination, which suggests priming specific to the vaccine. Of the vaccine-specific clones found in convalescent patients, nearly all (304 of 307) were mono-reactive for SARS-CoV-2 spike instead of being cross-reactive with common cold coronaviruses. The study included relatively few convalescent patients and did not analyze early timepoints after natural infection. An increase in the median number of SARS-CoV-2-reactive clonotypes from approximately 20 after infection to 35 to 40 after vaccination was observed, but the change was not found to be significant.

Based on the germline V gene, the CDR1 and CDR2 sequences are MGHRA and YSYEKL. Deletion took 4 bases off V and 3 bases off J, with a span of 16 bases between the germline ends. The CDR3 holds 16 amino acids from the cysteine to the phenylalanine. The read is trimmed to its CDR3 DNA, 48 bases read in frame from base 1. Library construction relied on PCR. DNA from cultured CD4+ T cells was subjected to TCR sequencing with the Oncomine TCR Beta short-read assay at the Johns Hopkins FTIC core. Genomic DNA was extracted from the cultured CD4+ T cells with the QIAamp micro DNA kit. Oncomine TCR Beta libraries from cultured CD4+ T cells were pooled using unique dual indexes and sequenced on an Illumina iSeq 100. The authors processed their data as follows. Non-productive sequences were removed, and CDR3s that did not start with C, did not end with F or W, or were shorter than 7 amino acids were discarded. Antigen-specific clonotypes were identified with the MANAFEST web application by comparing peptide-stimulated wells with reference and other culture wells. An FDR below 0.05, an odds ratio above 5, and a productive frequency above 0.1% in at least two of three replicate wells were required for clones to be considered positive. A clonotype counted as cross-reactive if it showed significant expansion both in the SARS-CoV-2 spike wells and in at least one common cold coronavirus spike condition. Similarity between CDR3 sequences was evaluated in R version 3.6.1 using Levenshtein distances (stringdist) and unrooted phylogenetic trees (ape). TCRdb reprocessed the public reads (quality trimming at Q25 with fastp, clone calling with MiXCR) and kept in-frame beta chains. Rows are combined by CDR3 protein, so each entry shows the most common genes and DNA. Clone size and V and J calls follow TCRdb, not the original study. This sample gives approximately 4,000 distinct CDR3 sequences in total; roughly 77% of them show up just once. The ten biggest clones cover more than 35% of the sample.

This specimen's treatment or condition label, per the study, means: roughly ten-day PBMC culture with coronavirus spike peptide pools or control peptides (ViraFEST assay). CD4+ T cells from unexposed donors were collected before the COVID-19 pandemic (2011-2018). The ViraFEST assay was used in the study, in which antigen-specific T cells were expanded with peptide pools and expanded clonotypes were subsequently identified by TCR sequencing. Each well held fewer than 2.5 million PBMCs cultured with roughly 9.2 ug/ml peptide pools in IMDM containing approximately 5% human AB serum and approximately 10 IU/ml IL-2. On days 3 and 7, half of the culture medium was replaced with fresh IL-2-containing medium. After 9 to 10 days of culture, CD4+ T cells were isolated by negative selection using the EasySep CD4+ T cell isolation kit. As far as cell numbers permitted, CD4+ T cells from unexposed donors were tested for reactivity against SARS-CoV-2 S and N as well as four spike pools from common cold coronaviruses. PBMCs were separated from whole blood using Ficoll-Paque Plus gradient centrifugation and then either used fresh or cryopreserved at -140C. Each culture condition was generally run in triplicate wells. The leukapheresis product used for the unexposed donors was purchased from a commercial source.

Sequencing used CD4+ T cells from blood, cultured in vitro. The chain joins TRBV4-1 to TRBJ1-5; too little of a D gene remains to name it. This TCR was sampled from a human donor in good health. The CDR3 protein sequence reads: CASSPSPAVYNQPQHF. The sequenced DNA: TGCGCCAGCAGCCCCTCCCCGGCAGTGTACAATCAGCCCCAGCATTTT.